This T cell receptor (beta chain) was sequenced in a study of monozygotic twins with inflammatory bowel disease. TCRdb reprocessed the 5' RACE reads and stores each CDR3 protein as one record, lacking DNA. The table gives fewer than 550,000 distinct CDR3 sequences; the top ten clones make up 2.4% of it. Sequencing was carried out using blood. This receptor was identified in a human donor with ulcerative colitis or Crohn's disease, or a healthy co-twin of an affected twin (not recorded which).

This chain's CDR3 is CASSQERVVNQLGDTQYF. The J gene is TRBJ2-3, the V gene TRBV3-1; TCRdb indicates TRBD2, and absent DNA this call remains unverified. This CDR3 is built from 18 residues. Germline CDR1 reads LGHDT; CDR2 reads YNNKEL (reference sequence).